Following are 20 T cell receptor beta chains from one sample sequenced in a study of shared clonotypes between healthy human individuals. Generated by immunoSEQ multiplex PCR, the TCRdb table keeps only in-frame clones and is missing some. In the table there are 2 million to 3 million clones, 90% to 95% of which are singletons. The material sequenced was naive CD4+ T cells from PBMCs. Subset of the sample: CD45RA+ positively selected. The receptors derive from a man aged 18 to 30 in good health. Some clones in this sample may be carry-over from other donors' samples.

This clone was observed once. The J gene is TRBJ1-5, the V gene TRBV10-3; no clear D gene. V was trimmed by 0 bases and J by 3 bases, leaving 9 bases between them. This CDR3 has 15 residues. CDR1 is ENHRY and CDR2 is SYGVKD in the germline V gene. DNA for the CDR3: TGTGCCATCAGTGAGTCGAGGGATTACAATCAGCCCCAGCATTTT. Translation: CAISESRDYNQPQHF.

V is TRBV10-3 and J is TRBJ1-5; TRBD1 agrees at 7 bases. Germline V lookup: CDR1 ENHRY, CDR2 SYGVKD. V dropped 6 bases and J dropped 6; count of bases not matched to a gene: 14. The CDR3 consists of 16 residues. The CDR3 region is CAISQLLGGAGQPQHF. CDR3 sequence (DNA): TGTGCCATCAGCCAACTTTTAGGGGGCGCGGGTCAGCCCCAGCATTTT.

Note on this clone: Other DNA sequences within the sample encode an identical CDR3. The chain links TRBV28 to TRBJ2-5; D gene ambiguous. CDR1 MDHEN and CDR2 SYDVKM come from the germline V gene. This CDR3 region has 11 residues. V was pared by 6 bases and J by 4 bases, with 6 bases between. The CDR3 region is CASRQTETQYF. CDR3 coding DNA: TGTGCCAGCAGACAAACAGAGACCCAGTACTTC.

The chain employs TRBV6-5 and TRBJ1-4; no firm D call. There are 14 residues in the CDR3. V was cut by 8 bases and J by 0 bases, with 10 bases left in between. CDR1 and CDR2 from the germline V gene are MNHEY and SVGAGI. This chain's CDR3 is CASGRRATNEKLFF. CDR3 nucleotide sequence: TGTGCCAGCGGTCGGAGGGCAACTAATGAAAAACTGTTTTTT.

The rearrangement links TRBV7-2 to TRBJ2-2, with 7 positions matching TRBD2. The germline CDR1 and CDR2 sequences are SGHTA and FQGNSA. With V trimmed by 2 bases and J by 4 bases, 4 bases remained unmatched. CDR3 length: 15 amino acids. The DNA for the CDR3 is TGTGCCAGCAGCTTATTTCGGGAGGTCACCGGGGAGCTGTTTTTT. Its translation is CASSLFREVTGELFF.

The chain combines TRBV7-3 with TRBJ2-3; TRBD2 is a possible D gene (6 bases). Germline CDR1 SGHTA, CDR2 FQGTGA. The CDR3 sequence is 15 residues long. V lost 5 bases and J 3 bases, leaving 15 bases between the germline ends. Here the CDR3 reads CASSLRESFTDTQYF. The DNA of the CDR3 is TGTGCCAGCAGCCTTCGGGAGTCTTTTACAGATACGCAGTATTTT.

The chain recombines TRBV25-1 with TRBJ2-1, with a weak D call TRBD2 (6 bases). Germline V gene data show CDR1 as MGHDK and CDR2 as SYGVNS. V was shortened by 8 bases and J by 10 bases, with 12 bases between the two germline ends. The CDR3 length is 11 residues. The CDR3 nucleotides are TGTGCCAGCGCAACTAGCCGGGAGCAGTTCTTC. The encoded protein is CASATSREQFF. Drawing the rest from reference TRBV25-1 and TRBJ2-1, the complete variable domain is EADIYQTPRYLVIGTGKKITLECSQTMGHDKMYWYQQDPGMELHLIHYSYGVNSTEKGDLSSESTVSRIRTEHFPLTLESARPSHTSQYLCASATSREQFFGPGTRLTVL.

The chain uses TRBV11-2 and TRBJ1-1, with TRBD1 matching 8 bases. This CDR3 is built from 13 residues. Germline CDR1 SGHAT, CDR2 FQNNGV. V trimming: 5 bases; J trimming: 4 bases; junction bases outside the gene matches: 3. The CDR3 reads CASSKTGGTEAFF. CDR3 DNA: TGTGCCAGCAGCAAAACAGGGGGCACTGAAGCTTTCTTT.

The chain has TRBV18 and TRBJ1-1, with D hard to call. V dropped 2 bases and J dropped 11 bases, with 18 bases sitting between them. This CDR3 contains 14 residues. The V gene's germline CDR1 is KGHSH and CDR2 LQKENI. The CDR3 DNA is TGTGCCAGCTCACCAGGAGGAGGTAAAGTTGGCGCTTTCTTT. Its protein product is CASSPGGGKVGAFF.

V gene TRBV9 combines with J gene TRBJ2-7, with TRBD1 matching 8 bases. Germline CDR1 SGDLS, CDR2 YYNGEE. This CDR3 spans 16 amino acids. Trimming at V came to 4 bases and at J to 3 bases, leaving 12 bases not matched to a gene. CDR3 region: CASSPDLGQGVYEQYF. The CDR3, as DNA: TGTGCCAGCAGCCCAGACCTTGGACAGGGTGTCTACGAGCAGTACTTC.

The chain couples TRBV2 to TRBJ2-5, with D maybe TRBD2 (6 bases). Trimming left V 6 bases short and J 5 bases short, with 10 bases between. From germline, CDR1 is SNHLY and CDR2 FYNNEI. The CDR3 extends over 12 amino acids. DNA for the CDR3: TGTGCCAGCAGGCTAGCGTCGGAGACCCAGTACTTC. Encoded protein: CASRLASETQYF.

The chain uses TRBV5-1 and TRBJ2-3; the match to TRBD2 covers 9 bases. Germline assignment: CDR1 SGHRS and CDR2 YFSETQ. J gave up 5 bases and V 7 bases, and 11 bases lay outside the gene matches. The CDR3 runs 15 residues. The DNA for the CDR3 is TGCGCCAGCCACGGGGCGGGAGGGCCGATAGATACGCAGTATTTT. This translates into CASHGAGGPIDTQYF.

The rearrangement joins TRBV4-3 to TRBJ2-7; perhaps D is TRBD1 or TRBD2 (5 bases each). The CDR3 consists of 15 residues. CDR1 LGHNA and CDR2 YSLEER come from the germline V gene. Trimming took off 4 bases at V and 3 bases at J, with 16 bases between the two ends. CDR3 bases: TGCGCCAGCAGCCCCAGTATGGGGACCCACTACGAGCAGTACTTC. This gives the protein CASSPSMGTHYEQYF.

The rearrangement links TRBV27 to TRBJ2-7, with 7 positions matching TRBD1. Germline trimming cut 6 bases from V and 4 bases from J; bases unmatched to any gene: 21. Looked up from germline, CDR1 is MNHEY and CDR2 is SMNVEV (reference sequence). The CDR3 extends over 18 amino acids. The CDR3 coding sequence is TGTGCCAGCAGCCAAAACGCAGGTAGGGGACAGAGACCTTACGAGCAGTACTTC. The encoded protein is CASSQNAGRGQRPYEQYF.

The chain carries TRBV7-2 and TRBJ2-5, with 7 bases identical to TRBD1. Trimming at V came to 4 bases and at J to 2 bases, leaving 7 bases not matched to a gene. Per germline, CDR1 SGHTA and CDR2 FQGNSA. There are 15 residues in the CDR3. DNA of the CDR3: TGTGCCAGCAGCTCGGGTACAGGGGCTCAAGAGACCCAGTACTTC. Translated: CASSSGTGAQETQYF.

The V call is TRBV18, the J call TRBJ1-5; the D is unclear. Deletions cut 4 bases from V and 0 bases from J, with 10 bases between. This CDR3 is 15 amino acids long. Per germline, CDR1 KGHSH and CDR2 LQKENI. DNA of the CDR3: TGTGCCAGCTCACTACTCGCAAATAGCAATCAGCCCCAGCATTTT. Protein sequence: CASSLLANSNQPQHF.

The chain recombines TRBV7-2 with TRBJ1-5; TRBD1 is a possible D gene (6 bases). Germline assignment: CDR1 SGHTA and CDR2 FQGNSA. Trimming cost V 4 bases and J 6 bases, with 10 bases left between them. The CDR3 extends over 13 amino acids. In DNA, the CDR3 is TGTGCCAGCAGCTCCACCAGGGGTCAGCCCCAGCATTTT. This gives the protein CASSSTRGQPQHF.

Here the CDR3 DNA reads TGCAGCGGGTGGCGGGGTACATACGAGCAGTACTTC. This encodes CSGWRGTYEQYF. This chain connects TRBV29-1 to TRBJ2-7, with D possibly matching TRBD2 (6 bases). Trimming took off 7 bases at V and 4 bases at J, with 14 bases between the two ends. The CDR3 length is 12 residues. Germline V CDR1 and CDR2: SQVTM, ANQGSEA.

There are a few counts of this clone. Other DNA sequences in the sample encode the same CDR3. The chain carries TRBV15 and TRBJ1-5, with unresolved D. The CDR3 covers 13 residues. The V gene lost 1 base and the J gene lost 1 base, with 2 bases spanning the gap. Germline V gene sequence: CDR1 LNHNV, CDR2 YYDKDF (reference sequence). This CDR3 reads CATSRGSNQPQHF. Written as DNA, the CDR3 is TGTGCCACCAGCAGAGGCAGCAATCAGCCCCAGCATTTT.

This rearrangement joins TRBV7-9 to TRBJ1-6; D possibly corresponds to TRBD1 (6 bases). V was clipped by 1 base and J by 5 bases, with 9 bases between them. The CDR3 is 15 residues long. Germline V gene lookup returns CDR1 SEHNR and CDR2 FQNEAQ (reference sequence). Here the CDR3 reads CASSLVGGDNSPLHF. For the CDR3, the DNA is TGTGCCAGCAGCTTAGTAGGGGGGGATAATTCACCCCTCCACTTT.